Presented here are 16 T cell receptor beta chains from one specimen sequenced in a study of shared clonotypes between healthy human individuals. The table came from immunoSEQ multiplex PCR; TCRdb's copy has only in-frame clones and leaves some out. The sample consists of under 2.5 million clones, just under 95% of them appearing once. The sample comprised naive CD4+ T cells from PBMCs. Regarding subset: CD45RA+ positively selected. These receptors were taken from a man aged 18-30 years in good health. Some clones in this sample may be carry-over from other donors' samples.

On this clone: The same CDR3 also results from other DNA sequences found in this sample. V is TRBV5-1 and J is TRBJ2-7; the D gene is possibly TRBD2 (5 bases). CDR3 length: 14 residues. V was cut by 2 bases and J by 3 bases, with 12 bases left in between. From germline, CDR1 is SGHRS and CDR2 YFSETQ. CDR3 sequence (DNA): TGCGCCAGCAGCTTAGAGGGTCTCCGCTACGAGCAGTACTTC. Translated, it gives CASSLEGLRYEQYF.

This chain connects TRBV6-4 to TRBJ1-4; 12 nucleotides align to TRBD1. Germline values: CDR1 MRHNA, CDR2 SNTAGT. The V segment lost 6 bases and the J segment 0 bases; nucleotides outside the gene matches: 11. CDR3 length: 19 amino acids. As DNA, the CDR3 is TGTGCCAGCAGGACCGGGACAGGGGGCCCCCATGCAACTAATGAAAAACTGTTTTTT. This codes for CASRTGTGGPHATNEKLFF.

This clone was found a few times. The V call is TRBV2, the J call TRBJ1-5; tentatively, D is TRBD1 (5 bases). The CDR3 has 13 residues. V was cut by 7 bases and J by 7 bases, with 14 bases left in between. The germline V gene encodes CDR1 SNHLY and CDR2 FYNNEI. In nucleotides, the CDR3 is TGTGCCAGCACCAGGACATCCGGGCAGCCCCAGCATTTT. Amino acids: CASTRTSGQPQHF.

This chain uses TRBV6-1 with TRBJ1-4; tentative D call: TRBD1 (6 bases). The CDR3 spans 15 residues. The V and J ends lost 6 bases and 5 bases respectively, with 16 bases between them. Germline CDR1 MNHNS, CDR2 SASEGT. CDR3: CASSPNPGANEKLFF. CDR3 in DNA: TGTGCCAGCAGCCCTAACCCGGGGGCGAATGAAAAACTGTTTTTT.

The genes are TRBV28 and TRBJ2-1, with 11 bases aligning to TRBD2. After removal of 3 bases from V and 2 bases from J, the junction contained 12 bases not matched to a gene. The CDR3 is 19 residues long. Germline lookup yields CDR1 MDHEN and CDR2 SYDVKM. CDR3 residues: CASSFLLGTSGPTYNEQFF. The CDR3 DNA sequence: TGTGCCAGCAGTTTCCTCTTAGGGACTAGCGGACCAACCTACAATGAGCAGTTCTTC.

The chain joins TRBV6-1 to TRBJ1-5, with a tentative D call TRBD1 (5 bases). Trimming took 6 bases from V and 7 from J, leaving 19 bases between them. Germline assignment: CDR1 MNHNS and CDR2 SASEGT. There are 15 residues in the CDR3. The CDR3 protein is CASRPYQGMRQPQHF. CDR3 in DNA: TGTGCCAGCAGACCCTACCAGGGTATGCGACAGCCCCAGCATTTT.

V usage is TRBV4-3 and J usage is TRBJ1-4; D not resolved. V lost 0 bases, J lost 7 bases, and 18 bases lay in between. In germline, CDR1 is LGHNA, CDR2 YSLEER. The CDR3 loop spans 17 amino acids. CDR3: CASSQDFTRSWGEKLFF. CDR3 DNA sequence: TGCGCCAGCAGCCAAGATTTTACCCGATCGTGGGGTGAAAAACTGTTTTTT.

The chain combines TRBV7-6 with TRBJ1-5, with D tentatively TRBD1 (5 bases). CDR1 is SGHVS and CDR2 is FNYEAQ in the germline V gene. There are 17 residues in the CDR3. The V and J ends lost 6 bases and 2 bases respectively, with 20 bases between them. As DNA, the CDR3 is TGTGCCAGCAGTTCAGGGTCCCCGGTCTATGGCAATCAGCCCCAGCATTTT. Translating gives CASSSGSPVYGNQPQHF.

The chain joins TRBV19 to TRBJ1-4; D possibly corresponds to TRBD1 (6 bases). Trimming cost V 9 bases and J 7 bases, with 21 bases left between them. CDR3 length equals 15 residues. CDR1 and CDR2 (germline): LNHDA, SQIVND (reference sequence). The CDR3 region has the DNA TGTGCCAGCGTCCGACGGGGGGCGCGTGTTGAAAAACTGTTTTTT. It specifies CASVRRGARVEKLFF.

The chain has TRBV28 and TRBJ1-2; D is undetermined. The CDR3 extends over 13 amino acids. Germline V lookup: CDR1 MDHEN, CDR2 SYDVKM. The ends were cut back, 4 bases at V and 4 bases at J, with 10 bases in the middle. The CDR3 sequence: CASSSVFRYGYTF. CDR3 in DNA: TGTGCCAGCAGTTCGGTTTTTCGCTATGGCTACACCTTC.

V is TRBV14 and J is TRBJ2-1, with 9 positions matching TRBD2. The CDR3 totals 16 residues. V lost 0 bases, J lost 2 bases, and 2 bases stayed unmatched. Germline V gives CDR1 SGHDN, CDR2 FVKESK. The CDR3 is CASSQDSGRAYNEQFF. The CDR3 DNA reads as TGTGCCAGCAGCCAAGATAGCGGGAGAGCCTACAATGAGCAGTTCTTC. Together with reference TRBV14 and TRBJ2-1, the CDR3 gives the full variable domain: EAGVTQFPSHSVIEKGQTVTLRCDPISGHDNLYWYRRVMGKEIKFLLHFVKESKQDESGMPNNRFLAERTGGTYSTLKVQPAELEDSGVYFCASSQDSGRAYNEQFFGPGTRLTVL.

This clone was observed a single time. Distinct nucleotide sequences in the sample also encode this CDR3. This chain uses TRBV5-1 with TRBJ1-3; D is unresolved. The CDR3 spans 16 residues. The V gene lost 0 bases and the J gene lost 0 bases, with 10 bases spanning the gap. Germline CDR1 reads SGHRS; CDR2 reads YFSETQ. This CDR3 reads CASSLGPGSSGNTIYF. The CDR3 region has the DNA TGCGCCAGCAGCTTGGGTCCGGGGTCCTCTGGAAACACCATATATTTT.

In its sample, this clone was seen once. This rearrangement joins TRBV6-6 to TRBJ2-5; no firm D call. Germline V lookup: CDR1 MNHNY, CDR2 SVGAGI (reference sequence). The CDR3 is 16 amino acids. Trimming pared 0 bases from V and 2 bases from J, leaving 13 bases between. For the CDR3, the DNA is TGTGCCAGCAGTTACTCAATCGAAGCGCTTCAAGAGACCCAGTACTTC. This encodes CASSYSIEALQETQYF.

This clone showed up just a few times. The gene calls are TRBV6-1 and TRBJ1-5; no reliable D call. The CDR3 contains 12 residues. V was pared by 6 bases and J by 7 bases, with 10 bases between. Looked up from germline, CDR1 is MNHNS and CDR2 is SASEGT. The CDR3 loop reads CASRVGNQPQHF. In DNA form, the CDR3 reads TGTGCCAGCAGAGTAGGTAACCAGCCCCAGCATTTT.

This rearrangement joins TRBV9 to TRBJ2-7; the D gene is possibly TRBD2 (6 bases). This CDR3 region has 15 residues. The germline gives CDR1 SGDLS, CDR2 YYNGEE. Trimming cost V 4 bases and J 2 bases, with 16 bases left between them. The CDR3 is CASSTRSSGPYEQYF. Here the CDR3 DNA reads TGTGCCAGCAGCACCCGGAGTAGCGGTCCCTACGAGCAGTACTTC.

The V call is TRBV6-5, the J call TRBJ2-5, with D unresolved. V was pared by 6 bases and J by 5 bases, with 10 bases between. This CDR3 contains 12 residues. In germline, CDR1 is MNHEY, CDR2 SVGAGI. CDR3 bases: TGTGCCAGCAGCTCCCAAGCGGAGACCCAGTACTTC. The encoded protein is CASSSQAETQYF.